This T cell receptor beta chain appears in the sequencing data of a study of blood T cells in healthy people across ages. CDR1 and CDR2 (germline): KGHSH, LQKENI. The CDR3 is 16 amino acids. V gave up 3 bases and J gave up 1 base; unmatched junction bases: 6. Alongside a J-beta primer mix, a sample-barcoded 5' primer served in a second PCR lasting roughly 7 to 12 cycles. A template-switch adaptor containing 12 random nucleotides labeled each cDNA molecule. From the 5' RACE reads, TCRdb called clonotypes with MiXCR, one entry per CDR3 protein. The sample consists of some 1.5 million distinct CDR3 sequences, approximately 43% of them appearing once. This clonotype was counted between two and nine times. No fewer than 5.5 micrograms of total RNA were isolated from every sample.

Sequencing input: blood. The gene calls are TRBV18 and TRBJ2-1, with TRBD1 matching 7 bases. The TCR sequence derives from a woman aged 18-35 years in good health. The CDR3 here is CASSPQGGPSYNEQFF. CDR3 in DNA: TGTGCCAGCTCACCTCAAGGGGGCCCTTCCTACAATGAGCAGTTCTTC.